This T cell receptor beta chain was captured in a study of T cell repertoires in cytomegalovirus infection. This clonotype was counted only a few times. Its antigen is unidentified. Since a much larger clone is just one base distant, this may be a read error. V lost 4 bases to trimming and J lost 3 bases, with 15 bases between them. This CDR3 contains 15 residues. Germline loops: CDR1 MDHEN, CDR2 SYDVKM. General study points: Cumulated frequencies of public TCR beta families served to identify carriers of CMV plus the relevant HLA. The study found HLA-C-restricted CMV-specific TCR beta clonotypes dominating the ex vivo response.

TCRdb re-derived calls from the reads in MiXCR, one entry per CDR3 protein. The data contain nearly 550,000 distinct CDR3 sequences, 15% to 20% of them seen just once; the ten biggest clones take up about 24%. This chain links TRBV28 with TRBJ2-5; perhaps TRBD2 as D (6 bases). Sequenced: CD8+ T cells from PBMCs. The receptor was derived from a human donor in good health (CMV status not recorded). Some clones in this sample may be carry-over from other donors' samples. The CDR3 sequence is CASSSPSWGEETQYF. CDR3 in DNA: TGTGCCAGCAGTTCGCCTAGCTGGGGGGAAGAGACCCAGTACTTC.